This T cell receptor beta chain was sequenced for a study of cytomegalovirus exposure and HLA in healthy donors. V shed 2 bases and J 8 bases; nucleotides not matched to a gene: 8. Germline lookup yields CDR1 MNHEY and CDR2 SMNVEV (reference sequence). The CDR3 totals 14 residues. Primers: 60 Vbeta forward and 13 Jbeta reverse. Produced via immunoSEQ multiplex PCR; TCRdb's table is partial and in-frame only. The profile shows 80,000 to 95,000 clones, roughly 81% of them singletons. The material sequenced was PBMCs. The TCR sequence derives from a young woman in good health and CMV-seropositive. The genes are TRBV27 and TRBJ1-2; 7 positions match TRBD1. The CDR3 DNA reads TGTGCCAGCAGTTTACTGGACAGGAGTGGAGGCTACACCTTC. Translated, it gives CASSLLDRSGGYTF.